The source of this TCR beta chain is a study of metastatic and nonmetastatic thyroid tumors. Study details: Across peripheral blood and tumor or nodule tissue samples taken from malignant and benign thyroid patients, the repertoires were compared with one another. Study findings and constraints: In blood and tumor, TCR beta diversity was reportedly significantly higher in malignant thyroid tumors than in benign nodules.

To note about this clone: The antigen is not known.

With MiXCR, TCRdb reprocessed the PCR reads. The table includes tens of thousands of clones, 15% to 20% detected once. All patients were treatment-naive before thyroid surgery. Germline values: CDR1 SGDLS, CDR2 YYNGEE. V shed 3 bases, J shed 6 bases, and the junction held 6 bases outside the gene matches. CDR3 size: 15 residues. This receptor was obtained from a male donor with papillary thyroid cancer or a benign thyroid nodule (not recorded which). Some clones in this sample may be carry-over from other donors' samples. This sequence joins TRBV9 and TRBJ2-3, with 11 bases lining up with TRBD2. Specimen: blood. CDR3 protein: CASSAIAGGLDTQYF. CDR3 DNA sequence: TGTGCCAGCAGCGCAATAGCGGGAGGGCTGGATACGCAGTATTTT.